This entry is about one T cell receptor (beta chain). Its matching antigen is unknown. This sample is drawn from a study of T cell responses to AZD1222 COVID-19 vaccine. Points from the study as a whole: Regions left unmutated in variants are reportedly the target of nearly half of spike-specific TCRs. Spike as a whole was targeted by vaccine-associated CD4 TCRs, dominant at 160-218 and 743-854. Spike-specific TCR breadth and depth were elevated following two AZD1222 doses. Among the donors, most were white British and more were female, and clonal diversity was possibly underestimated.

Assay used: immunoSEQ multiplex PCR; TCRdb lists only in-frame clones, some missing. The sample lists 15,000 to 20,000 clones; roughly 76% were seen once. Trimming removed 4 bases at V and 6 bases at J, with 7 bases between. Germline V gene lookup returns CDR1 LNHDA and CDR2 SQIVND (reference sequence). The CDR3 has 12 amino acids. The specimen was peripheral blood, collected 28 days after the second AZD1222 dose. This TCR was sampled from an adult who received the AZD1222 COVID-19 vaccine. The chain links TRBV19 to TRBJ2-1, with a possible D match to TRBD2 (5 bases). CDR3 coding DNA: TGTGCCAGTAGTACTCGGGGCAATGAGCAGTTCTTC. Translation: CASSTRGNEQFF.